The text below deals with one TCR beta chain. This CDR3 spans 16 amino acids. V lost 4 bases to trimming and J lost 2 bases; unmatched junction nucleotides: 8. Per the germline V gene, CDR1 is SGHRS and CDR2 is YFSETQ. The method was immunoSEQ multiplex PCR; TCRdb's version includes in-frame clones alone and lacks a portion of them. The table shows hundreds of thousands of clones, with about 84% occurring only once. This entry belongs to a study of shared T cell receptors in the human thymus. This sample was shared with a second study, whose subject was human thymus T cells. That source notes: Among thymic and blood repertoires, usage of V and J genes appeared biased.

The V and J genes are TRBV5-1 and TRBJ2-7, with 11 nucleotides matching TRBD2. The sequence was obtained from a boy under three years old with a congenital heart defect. The material sequenced was thymocytes. The CDR3 here is CASSPETSGAAYEQYF. CDR3 DNA sequence: TGCGCCAGCAGCCCGGAGACTAGCGGGGCTGCCTACGAGCAGTACTTC.